This TCR beta chain appears in the sequencing data of a study of beta chain features in type 1 diabetes. About the research overall: Patients shared similar age, gender and cell yields with healthy donors. Study conclusions and caveats: All four CD4+ subsets of Type 1 diabetes patients contained TCRB CDR3s that were moderately but significantly shorter. The study left unresolved whether HLA type influences TCRB rearrangement.

The entirety of the isolated RNA underwent reverse transcription, so expressed TCRB transcripts were sequenced. The data were produced by immunoSEQ multiplex PCR, yet TCRdb's version contains in-frame clones alone and is incomplete. The table shows 300,000 or so clones, with roughly 8.8% occurring only once. This clone was observed a handful of times. Its target is unknown. CDR3 length equals 16 residues. The V gene's germline CDR1 is MNHEY and CDR2 SMNVEV (reference sequence). V was pared by 5 bases and J by 7 bases, with 11 bases of the junction left unmatched. V and J are TRBV27 and TRBJ2-1; 10 nucleotides match TRBD2. The sample comprised central memory CD4+ T cells from blood. This sequence was found in a man under 40 with type 1 diabetes. The CDR3 DNA sequence: TGTGCCAGCAGTCCCTCGGACAGCGGGGGGGTTAATGAGCAGTTCTTC. Translation: CASSPSDSGGVNEQFF.